A selection of T cell receptor beta chains follows, all from one sample in a study of human T cells and chemical hapten exposure. Each CDR3 protein is one row after TCRdb ran MiXCR on the RACE reads. The sample has over 60,000 distinct CDR3 sequences, over 9% seen once. Here the sequenced sample was whole blood, taken in connection with sensitization to the hapten diphenylcyclopropenone (DPC). The receptors were sampled from a woman in her fifties or sixties with alopecia areata. Some clones in this sample may be carry-over from other donors' samples. Each CDR3 is given without its conserved first and last residue. Each record gives: J gene, V gene, clone size, CDR3 protein. Where a row states a size, it is once, few, many or the class of an expanded clone; other rows omit it.

J gene: TRBJ2-1
V gene: TRBV19
clone size: few
CDR3 protein: ASSYFPLNEQF

J gene: TRBJ2-7
V gene: TRBV11-2
clone size: large
CDR3 protein: ASSPRGAAHNSYEQY

J gene: TRBJ2-7
V gene: TRBV20-1
clone size: -
CDR3 protein: SAVKTGSYEQY

J gene: TRBJ2-3
V gene: TRBV7-9
clone size: many
CDR3 protein: ASSLAPRTIRTDTQY

J gene: TRBJ2-5
V gene: TRBV12-3/TRBV12-4
clone size: -
CDR3 protein: ASSILAGQLGTQY

J gene: TRBJ2-3
V gene: TRBV4-2
clone size: many
CDR3 protein: ASSQDAGLAVDTQY

J gene: TRBJ2-7
V gene: TRBV10-1
clone size: -
CDR3 protein: ASSESGTGDYEQY

J gene: TRBJ2-1
V gene: TRBV7-6
clone size: many
CDR3 protein: ASSLGGQAYNEQF

J gene: TRBJ2-1
V gene: TRBV10-2
clone size: -
CDR3 protein: ASSEVEQF

J gene: TRBJ2-3
V gene: TRBV6-5
clone size: many
CDR3 protein: ASKGAVRTDTQY

J gene: TRBJ2-5
V gene: TRBV9
clone size: many
CDR3 protein: ASSVGNGGTQY

J gene: TRBJ2-7
V gene: TRBV5-4
clone size: -
CDR3 protein: ASSADRTNTYEQY

J gene: TRBJ2-1
V gene: TRBV7-2
clone size: many
CDR3 protein: ASSLDSNEQF

J gene: TRBJ2-2
V gene: TRBV19
clone size: -
CDR3 protein: ASSNPNWAGVRGNTGELF

J gene: TRBJ2-3
V gene: TRBV20-1
clone size: many
CDR3 protein: SANPPSGTDTQY

J gene: TRBJ2-3
V gene: TRBV5-6
clone size: many
CDR3 protein: ASRLSGTDTQY